These 5 T cell receptor beta chains came from one sample sequenced in a study of blood T cells in healthy people across ages. Primers used in a second PCR of about 7 to 12 cycles were a sample-barcoded 5' primer and a J-beta primer mix. TCRdb analysed the 5' RACE reads with MiXCR anew, one entry per CDR3 protein. The table lists approximately 810,000 distinct CDR3 sequences, about 28% of them singletons. Material for sequencing was blood. These receptors came from a woman older than 75 in good health.

The chain uses TRBV30 and TRBJ2-1; 9 positions agree with TRBD2. The CDR3 has 15 amino acids. Trimming cost V 4 bases and J 4 bases; bases outside gene matches: 8. Germline assignment: CDR1 GTSNPN and CDR2 SVGIG (reference sequence). The CDR3 protein is CAWKLAGFLYNEQFF. The CDR3 coding sequence is TGTGCCTGGAAACTAGCGGGTTTTTTATACAATGAGCAGTTCTTC.

This clonotype was seen ten or more times. The chain joins TRBV3-1 to TRBJ2-7, with 8 bases identical to TRBD2. This CDR3 comprises 13 residues. V lost 4 bases to trimming and J lost 4 bases; unmatched junction nucleotides: 3. CDR1 and CDR2 from the germline V gene are LGHDT and YNNKEL (reference sequence). DNA for the CDR3: TGTGCCAGCAGCCGGACTAGCTTTTACGAGCAGTACTTC. Translated: CASSRTSFYEQYF.

The chain has TRBV7-2 and TRBJ2-1, with TRBD2 matching 9 bases. This CDR3 comprises 15 residues. Germline trimming cut 2 bases from V and 4 bases from J; bases unmatched to any gene: 3. Germline V CDR1 and CDR2: SGHTA, FQGNSA. CDR3 DNA sequence: TGTGCCAGCAGCTTAAACAGCGGGGGGTACAATGAGCAGTTCTTC. It specifies CASSLNSGGYNEQFF.

The gene calls are TRBV20-1 and TRBJ1-1; weak D call: TRBD1 (5 bases). Germline values: CDR1 DFQATT, CDR2 SNEGSKA (reference sequence). There are 14 residues in the CDR3. V lost 8 bases, J lost 3 bases, and 19 bases lay in between. The CDR3 here is CSTQRGVGDTEAFF. The CDR3 DNA reads as TGCAGTACGCAGAGGGGTGTAGGTGACACTGAAGCTTTCTTT.

With regard to this clonotype: Given a much more abundant clone one base away, this may be a read error. The chain employs TRBV6-6 and TRBJ2-7; no definite D call. Germline V gene lookup returns CDR1 MNHNY and CDR2 SVGAGI (reference sequence). The CDR3 length is 15 residues. The CDR3 spells CASSRVTSTITERYF. The CDR3 DNA is TGTGCCAGCAGTAGAGTGACATCCACAATAACCGAGCGGTACTTC.